This passage covers 4 T cell receptor beta chains from one sample sequenced in a study of cytomegalovirus exposure and HLA in healthy donors. The PCR used 60 Vbeta and 13 Jbeta primers. Sequencing used immunoSEQ multiplex PCR; TCRdb keeps in-frame clones, though not all of them. The profile shows 45,000 to 60,000 clones, 72% of them singletons. The sample consisted of PBMCs. The receptor set was obtained from a man aged 30 to 39 in good health and CMV-seronegative.

The chain employs TRBV19 and TRBJ2-1; possibly TRBD2 for D (5 bases). This CDR3 is built from 13 residues. V lost 5 bases to trimming and J lost 2 bases, with 7 bases between them. Per the germline V gene, CDR1 is LNHDA and CDR2 is SQIVND (reference sequence). The DNA of the CDR3 is TGTGCCAGTAGTCCTAGCCCCTACAATGAGCAGTTCTTC. Its translation is CASSPSPYNEQFF.

The chain uses TRBV5-6 and TRBJ1-4; D gene uncertain. From germline, CDR1 is SGHDT and CDR2 YYEEEE. The CDR3 extends over 14 amino acids. The V end was cut by 0 bases, the J end by 10 bases, with 13 bases between. Written as DNA, the CDR3 is TGTGCCAGCAGCTTGGGTGGGCCCGCTGGAAAACTGTTTTTT. Translation: CASSLGGPAGKLFF.

The chain links TRBV6-5 to TRBJ2-1; 8 nucleotides line up with TRBD1. This CDR3 is built from 15 residues. CDR1 and CDR2 from the germline V gene are MNHEY and SVGAGI. V dropped 6 bases and J dropped 6; count of bases not matched to a gene: 10. This chain's CDR3 is CASSPGTGRANEQFF. The CDR3 nucleotides read TGTGCCAGCAGCCCCGGGACAGGAAGGGCCAATGAGCAGTTCTTC.

This chain uses TRBV5-5 with TRBJ2-5; 7 bases are a match to TRBD2. Unmatched junction bases numbered 12, after V lost 1 base and J lost 3 bases. The CDR3 contains 17 residues. Germline CDR1 SGHKS, CDR2 YYEKEE (reference sequence). This chain's CDR3 is CASSLKSYWLAEETQYF. CDR3 DNA sequence: TGTGCCAGCAGCTTGAAAAGTTATTGGCTAGCGGAAGAGACCCAGTACTTC.